This T cell receptor (beta chain) was found in a study of OX40 agonist ivuxolimab in advanced cancers. Background on the study: Among those enrolled, mean age was about 63 years (range 23 to 79) and 82.7% were male.

The CDR3 consists of 15 residues. Per the germline V gene, CDR1 is MNHEY and CDR2 is SVGAGI. The ends were cut back, 0 bases at V and 0 bases at J, with 9 bases in the middle. Sequenced by immunoSEQ multiplex PCR; TCRdb stores in-frame clones only, minus some. Of under 80,000 clones listed, over 75% are singletons. A few counts support this clone. Autoimmune disease history or systemic immunosuppression disqualified patients. Here the sequenced sample was CD4+ or CD8+ T cells sorted from blood, taken in a trial of the OX40 agonist ivuxolimab. The chain joins TRBV6-5 to TRBJ2-7; possible D gene TRBD2, 6 bases. The source is an adult with an advanced solid tumor such as melanoma, head and neck, liver or kidney cancer. The CDR3, as DNA: TGTGCCAGCAGTTACTCTAGCGGAAGCTCCTACGAGCAGTACTTC. The encoded protein is CASSYSSGSSYEQYF.